This T cell receptor (beta chain) was sequenced in a study of blood T cell repertoires in COVID-19. Study details: Samples came from the United States, Italy and Spain, spanning acute and convalescent COVID-19. PBMCs, B-cell-depleted T cells, or T cells provided the cDNA or gDNA that made up the material.

The V gene's germline CDR1 is SGHDT and CDR2 YYEEEE. CDR3 size: 15 residues. V lost 4 bases and J lost 6, with 14 bases in between. In the authors' workflow: Estimated nucleated cell counts came from reference gene primer amplification. Produced via immunoSEQ multiplex PCR; TCRdb's table is partial and in-frame only. The DNA was the basis for D and trimming; V, J and clone size are from that table. Of 150,000 to 200,000 clones listed, around nine tenths are singletons. The receptor was derived from a young woman who had recovered from COVID-19. The sequenced material came from peripheral blood. The chain is built from TRBV5-6 and TRBJ1-6, with D tentatively TRBD1 (5 bases). CDR3 loop: CASSMTANPNSPLHF. CDR3 nucleotides: TGTGCCAGCAGCATGACAGCCAACCCTAATTCACCCCTCCACTTT.